The next 27 T cell receptor beta chains were all read from a single sample in a study of T cell responses to AZD1222 COVID-19 vaccine. Sequenced by immunoSEQ multiplex PCR; TCRdb stores in-frame clones only, minus some. The data contain approximately 120,000 clones, 87% of them seen just once; the ten biggest clones take up about 5%. This sample comprised peripheral blood, obtained on day 0 of AZD1222 vaccination. Receptor source: an adult in good health.

This clone was observed at least ten times. The V and J genes are TRBV5-4 and TRBJ2-7, with 15 bases that match TRBD2. This CDR3 is 16 amino acids long. After removal of 5 bases from V and 1 base from J, the junction contained 4 bases not matched to a gene. Per germline, CDR1 SGHNT and CDR2 YYREEE (reference sequence). Here the CDR3 reads CASRPGLAGGSYEQYF. DNA of the CDR3: TGTGCCAGCAGACCCGGACTAGCGGGGGGGTCCTACGAGCAGTACTTC.

In its sample, this clone was seen once. The rearrangement links TRBV7-2 to TRBJ2-7; D is ambiguous. The germline V and J ends were trimmed by 1 base and 6 bases, with 10 bases remaining between them. The CDR3 covers 13 residues. The germline V gene encodes CDR1 SGHTA and CDR2 FQGNSA. CDR3 sequence reads: CASSLGITLEQYF. The CDR3 region has the DNA TGTGCCAGCAGCTTAGGGATTACGCTCGAGCAGTACTTC.

The genes are TRBV2 and TRBJ2-4, with D possibly TRBD2 on 5 matching bases. Trimming shortened V by 4 bases and J by 7 bases, and 29 bases separated the two germline ends. The length of the CDR3 is 19 residues. The V gene's germline CDR1 is SNHLY and CDR2 FYNNEI. CDR3 DNA: TGTGCCAGCAGTGTAAGGGCCCTACTGCAAGAGGTCGCGGGTAACATTCAGTACTTC. This sequence encodes CASSVRALLQEVAGNIQYF. Full variable domain (remainder filled in from reference TRBV2 and TRBJ2-4): EPEVTQTPSHQVTQMGQEVILRCVPISNHLYFYWYRQILGQKVEFLVSFYNNEISEKSEIFDDQFSVERPDGSNFTLKIRSTKLEDSAMYFCASSVRALLQEVAGNIQYFGAGTRLSVL.

The genes are TRBV11-2 and TRBJ1-2; unclear D gene. Trimming took off 2 bases at V and 4 bases at J, with 20 bases between the two ends. This CDR3 is 17 amino acids long. Germline CDR1 reads SGHAT; CDR2 reads FQNNGV. The CDR3 sequence is CASSLLASPATLYGYTF. CDR3 DNA: TGTGCCAGCAGCTTATTGGCCTCTCCAGCTACCCTCTATGGCTACACCTTC. Together with reference TRBV11-2 and TRBJ1-2, the CDR3 gives the full variable domain: EAGVAQSPRYKIIEKRQSVAFWCNPISGHATLYWYQQILGQGPKLLIQFQNNGVVDDSQLPKDRFSAERLKGVDSTLKIQPAKLEDSAVYLCASSLLASPATLYGYTFGSGTRLTVV.

The rearrangement uses TRBV6-4 and TRBJ1-1; 8 bases map to TRBD1. This CDR3 has 15 residues. With 6 bases clipped from V and 11 bases from J, the junction kept 17 bases outside the gene matches. The germline V gene encodes CDR1 MRHNA and CDR2 SNTAGT. The CDR3 coding sequence is TGTGCCAGCAGCCGAAACCCAGGGGGCGAAGTGGTCGCTTTCTTT. Translation: CASSRNPGGEVVAFF.

This clone showed up just a few times. Here the CDR3 reads CAWIRERTRAYGYTF. CDR3 DNA: TGTGCCTGGATACGGGAAAGGACTAGAGCTTATGGCTACACCTTC. The chain recombines TRBV30 with TRBJ1-2; unclear D gene. Germline V gene lookup returns CDR1 GTSNPN and CDR2 SVGIG (reference sequence). Trimming removed 4 bases from V and 5 bases from J, with 20 bases in between. The CDR3 runs to 15 residues.

The chain has TRBV11-1 and TRBJ1-1; 8 nucleotides align to TRBD1. With V trimmed by 6 bases and J by 5 bases, 5 bases remained unmatched. Germline CDR1 reads SGHAT; CDR2 reads FQDESV (reference sequence). The CDR3 length is 13 residues. The chain's CDR3 is CASSLQGGTEAFF. CDR3 DNA: TGTGCCAGCAGTCTACAGGGGGGGACTGAAGCTTTCTTT.

This clone was counted a few times. This chain uses TRBV27 with TRBJ1-1; D gene unclear. V lost 6 bases and J lost 0, with 8 bases in between. This CDR3 has 13 amino acids. Looked up from germline, CDR1 is MNHEY and CDR2 is SMNVEV (reference sequence). The CDR3 sequence: CASRSLMNTEAFF. In DNA form, the CDR3 reads TGTGCCAGCAGATCCCTCATGAACACTGAAGCTTTCTTT.

This chain joins TRBV11-2 and TRBJ1-2; 11 bases map to TRBD1. From germline, CDR1 is SGHAT and CDR2 FQNNGV. Losses at the gene ends were 4 bases for V and 5 bases for J; bases not matched to a gene: 9. The CDR3 runs to 16 residues. CDR3 region: CASSSPQGTGGYGYTF. CDR3 nucleotides: TGTGCCAGCAGCTCCCCTCAGGGGACAGGGGGATATGGCTACACCTTC.

The rearrangement uses TRBV30 and TRBJ1-2; D not certain. Germline V gene data show CDR1 as GTSNPN and CDR2 as SVGIG (reference sequence). V lost 2 bases to trimming and J lost 5 bases, with 12 bases between them. The CDR3 covers 13 residues. CDR3 sequence: CAWSPQPGYGYTF. The CDR3 coding sequence is TGTGCCTGGAGTCCTCAACCGGGTTATGGCTACACCTTC.

The chain couples TRBV28 to TRBJ1-6; tentatively, D is TRBD1 (5 bases). CDR3 length: 14 residues. V dropped 3 bases and J dropped 16 bases, with 19 bases sitting between them. The germline CDR1 and CDR2 sequences are MDHEN and SYDVKM. The CDR3 is CASSLGGSARGLHF. CDR3 coding DNA: TGTGCCAGCAGTTTGGGGGGGTCAGCTCGGGGACTCCACTTT.

Written as DNA, the CDR3 is TGTGCCAGCAGCCCCGGGGAGGGTTGGAATCAGCCCCAGCATTTT. Protein product: CASSPGEGWNQPQHF. The genes are TRBV27 and TRBJ1-5; D unresolved. Per germline, CDR1 MNHEY and CDR2 SMNVEV (reference sequence). The V gene lost 6 bases and the J gene lost 4 bases, with 16 bases spanning the gap. This CDR3 has 15 residues.

The J gene is TRBJ2-1, the V gene TRBV3-1 (or the pseudogene TRBV3-2), with 11 bases aligning to TRBD2. CDR3 length: 19 residues. The J segment lost 9 bases and the V segment lost 0 bases, leaving 16 bases of the junction unmatched. CDR1 is LGHDT and CDR2 is YNNKEL in the germline V gene (reference sequence). The CDR3 DNA reads as TGTGCCAGCAGCCAAGAGGCTAGCGGGAGGTGTGTTTGGGCCACTGAGCAGTTCTTC. Protein product: CASSQEASGRCVWATEQFF.

The CDR3 bases are TGCAGCGTTGTGGACAGGTTCACAGATACGCAGTATTTT. This translates into CSVVDRFTDTQYF. The chain joins TRBV29-1 to TRBJ2-3, with 7 bases fitting TRBD1. With 4 bases clipped from V and 2 bases from J, the junction kept 3 bases outside the gene matches. The CDR3 has 13 amino acids. CDR1 and CDR2 from the germline V gene are SQVTM and ANQGSEA.

The rearrangement joins TRBV7-9 to TRBJ2-1; 9 bases are a match to TRBD1. Germline assignment: CDR1 SEHNR and CDR2 FQNEAQ (reference sequence). The J segment lost 9 bases and the V segment lost 1 base, leaving 1 base of the junction unmatched. The CDR3 is 13 amino acids. The CDR3 here is CASSLEQGAEQFF. The CDR3 DNA sequence: TGTGCCAGCAGCTTAGAACAGGGGGCTGAGCAGTTCTTC.

The chain combines TRBV15 with TRBJ1-5; D is perhaps TRBD1 (6 bases). Germline assignment: CDR1 LNHNV and CDR2 YYDKDF (reference sequence). The ends were cut back, 4 bases at V and 3 bases at J, with 19 bases in the middle. This CDR3 comprises 17 residues. CDR3 coding DNA: TGTGCCACCAGCATCTTCACCGGGACACGAGACAATCAGCCCCAGCATTTT. Translated: CATSIFTGTRDNQPQHF.

The rearrangement uses TRBV7-9 and TRBJ2-1; no firm D call. Germline loops: CDR1 SEHNR, CDR2 FQNEAQ (reference sequence). The CDR3 runs 14 residues. Trimming took 1 base from V and 5 from J, leaving 9 bases between them. In nucleotides, the CDR3 is TGTGCCAGCAGCTTAGTAACACTTAACAATGAGCAGTTCTTC. It yields the protein CASSLVTLNNEQFF.

The chain has TRBV9 and TRBJ2-5; tentatively, D is TRBD2 (5 bases). The V end lost 7 bases, the J end lost 2 bases, and 15 bases lay between the germline ends. Germline CDR1 reads SGDLS; CDR2 reads YYNGEE. CDR3 length: 14 amino acids. The DNA of the CDR3 is TGTGCCAGCCGCCCGGGGTGTAAACAAGAGACCCAGTACTTC. This sequence encodes CASRPGCKQETQYF.

The chain recombines TRBV3-1 (or the pseudogene TRBV3-2) with TRBJ2-4; D remains ambiguous. The germline V gene encodes CDR1 LGHDT and CDR2 YNNKEL (reference sequence). Trimming left V 5 bases short and J 4 bases short, with 21 bases between. The CDR3 sequence is 17 residues long. The CDR3 loop is CASSLSFPIQRKNIQYF. As DNA, the CDR3 is TGTGCCAGCAGCTTGTCTTTTCCCATTCAAAGAAAAAACATTCAGTACTTC.

This chain joins TRBV28 and TRBJ1-6; TRBD1 aligns across 10 bases. The germline gives CDR1 MDHEN, CDR2 SYDVKM. This CDR3 has 14 amino acids. The trim removed 8 bases at V and 7 bases at J, leaving 5 bases unmatched. CDR3: CASLDRGRNSPLHF. The CDR3 coding sequence is TGTGCCAGCTTAGACAGGGGGCGAAATTCACCCCTCCACTTT.

This clone was observed a single time. CDR3: CASSPSGRSSYEQYF. In nucleotides, the CDR3 is TGTGCCAGCAGTCCCTCCGGCAGGAGCTCCTACGAGCAGTACTTC. This chain joins TRBV6-5 and TRBJ2-7; no definite D call. The CDR3 contains 15 residues. V was trimmed by 5 bases and J by 0 bases, leaving 14 bases between them. The germline V gene has CDR1 MNHEY and CDR2 SVGAGI.

The chain uses TRBV30 and TRBJ1-1; D is unresolved. The CDR3 is 11 amino acids. Trimming cost V 1 base and J 7 bases, with 7 bases left between them. CDR1 GTSNPN and CDR2 SVGIG come from the germline V gene (reference sequence). CDR3 DNA: TGTGCCTGGAGTGACCACAATGAAGCTTTCTTT. Residues: CAWSDHNEAFF.

The chain joins TRBV6-2 or TRBV6-3 to TRBJ2-1; D not certain. Germline V lookup: CDR1 MNHEY, CDR2 SVGEGT. The CDR3 is 12 residues long. The V and J ends lost 2 bases and 14 bases respectively, with 13 bases between them. CDR3 residues: CASSYGPSHEFF. For the CDR3, the DNA is TGTGCCAGCAGTTACGGACCCAGCCATGAGTTCTTC.

The rearrangement uses TRBV5-1 and TRBJ1-2; perhaps TRBD1 as D (5 bases). Looked up from germline, CDR1 is SGHRS and CDR2 is YFSETQ. Trimming pared 4 bases from V and 6 bases from J, leaving 10 bases between. The CDR3 is 12 amino acids. CDR3 in amino acids: CASSPDKDGYTF. The CDR3 DNA sequence: TGCGCCAGCAGCCCGGACAAGGATGGCTACACCTTC. Drawing the rest from reference TRBV5-1 and TRBJ1-2, the complete variable domain is KAGVTQTPRYLIKTRGQQVTLSCSPISGHRSVSWYQQTPGQGLQFLFEYFSETQRNKGNFPGRFSGRQFSNSRSEMNVSTLELGDSALYLCASSPDKDGYTFGSGTRLTVV.

J is TRBJ2-3 and V is TRBV5-4; 10 bases fit TRBD2. CDR1 is SGHNT and CDR2 is YYREEE in the germline V gene (reference sequence). The V segment lost 3 bases and the J segment 1 base; nucleotides outside the gene matches: 2. The CDR3 is made up of 15 amino acids. The CDR3 sequence: CASSSAGGRTDTQYF. The CDR3 coding sequence is TGTGCCAGCAGCTCAGCGGGGGGGCGCACAGATACGCAGTATTTT.

This sequence joins TRBV6-2 or TRBV6-3 and TRBJ2-7, with D perhaps TRBD1 or TRBD2 (5 bases each). V lost 6 bases and J lost 4, with 16 bases in between. The CDR3 is 14 residues long. Germline CDR1 and CDR2: MNHEY and SVGEGT. CDR3 DNA sequence: TGTGCCAGCAGCTGGACTTTGGGGGAATACGAGCAGTACTTC. This gives the protein CASSWTLGEYEQYF.

The chain joins TRBV21-1 to TRBJ1-1; the DNA was not compared with TRBD1, the D call given in the table. TRBV21-1 is reported as a pseudogene. CDR3 size: 15 residues. CDR3 nucleotides: TGTGCCAGCAGCAAAGTCAGGGGATGGAGGACTGAAGCTTTCTTT. This encodes CASSKVRGWRTEAFF.